This T cell receptor (beta chain) was sequenced in a study of CD8+CD57+ T cells in acquired aplastic anemia. Background on the study: Sorted CD4+ and CD8+ cells yielded about 3 ug of DNA on average.

CDR1 DFQATT and CDR2 SNEGSKA come from the germline V gene (reference sequence). V was shortened by 0 bases and J by 2 bases, with 13 bases between the two germline ends. The CDR3 sequence is 16 residues long. Individuals selected for sequencing had exhibited CD8+CD57+ cell expansion on flow cytometry. Patients uniformly had severe acquired aplastic anemia. In the case of this clonotype: Its specificity is not known.

Whole-study findings and limits: Patients showed no significant difference from controls in CD8+ Simpson's diversity. The study identified almost 30 CD8+ CDR3 sequences shared by patients and controls.

Investigators profiled TCR beta VDJ and CDR3 from genomic DNA template. TCRdb reprocessed the reads with MiXCR, giving one entry per CDR3 protein. The data hold around 200,000 distinct CDR3 sequences, with about 50% observed a single time. Sequencing was carried out using sorted CD4+, CD8+, or CD8+CD57+ T cells (not recorded which) from PBMCs. The TCR was taken from a human donor with aplastic anemia. The V call is TRBV20-1, the J call TRBJ1-4, with D maybe TRBD1 (6 bases). As DNA, the CDR3 is TGCAGTGCTAGAGATAGGCAGGGGTATACTAATGAAAAACTGTTTTTT. Translation: CSARDRQGYTNEKLFF.